This TCR beta chain was captured in a study of cytomegalovirus exposure and HLA in healthy donors. Overall study: Caucasian-associated ancestry cluster membership applied to around 80% of several hundred genotyped donors.

Germline V CDR1 and CDR2: MGHRA, YSYEKL. Trimming stripped 2 bases from V and 2 bases from J, with 14 bases between. There are 16 residues in the CDR3. Study findings and constraints: Some TCR beta chains (roughly 160 of them) were listed as cytomegalovirus-associated. TCR beta chain V- and J-gene trimming was linked, in a later analysis, to a missense variant in DCLRE1C.

The PCR ran on 60 Vbeta and 13 Jbeta primers. Only in-frame clones appear in the TCRdb table, and some are missing; sequencing was by immunoSEQ multiplex PCR. The sample lists about 93,000 clones; roughly 73% were seen once. Of note for this clone: No antigen is known for it.

The source material was PBMCs. The chain couples TRBV4-1 to TRBJ2-3; TRBD2 is a possible D gene (5 bases). This sequence was found in a boy aged 5 to 17 in good health and CMV-seronegative. The CDR3 bases are TGCGCCAGCAGCCAATACCTAGCCCTAAACACAGATACGCAGTATTTT. It codes for CASSQYLALNTDTQYF.